This T cell receptor (beta chain) was sequenced during a study of cytomegalovirus exposure and HLA in healthy donors (dated by TCRdb to the late 2010s). About the study as a whole: According to an earlier analysis of around 600 of the donors, about 190 million T cells yielded 90 million to 140 million unique TCR beta sequences and less than 300 Gb of sequence data. An early release that covered 640 HLA-typed donors contained about 290 gigabases of sequencing data and tens of millions of unique TCR sequences. The genetic ancestry cluster associated with self-reported Caucasian donors included 65% to 90% of the roughly 390 genotyped donors. The study aimed to test whether signatures of past pathogen exposure could be identified by cataloging public T cell receptors. The study used immunosequencing to profile the T cell repertoires of 600 to 850 subjects and linked those repertoires to cytomegalovirus serostatus. Along with the approximately 620-subject first cohort, a separate validation cohort of roughly 110 different subjects was used. To predict cytomegalovirus infection status, the study brought together high-throughput TCR immunosequencing, statistical association of individual TCRs with disease status, and machine learning. A later analysis re-examined previously published TCR beta repertoires from over 500 donors and added high-resolution HLA genotyping to investigate patterns of TCR occurrence. Rather than drawing on any new phenotypic data, the later analysis identified candidate immune exposures from TCR beta sequences and the way those sequences occurred across donors. In an earlier analysis of more than 550 of the donors, high-throughput TCR beta sequencing was used to judge whether each TCR beta V gene segment behaved as functional or pseudogenic. Donor age, sex, ethnicity and CMV serostatus were collected together with the repertoire data. Genome-wide SNP genotypes for about 65% of the 666 donors were used in a later genetic analysis, which treated that subset as a discovery cohort. All discovery cohort repertoires had been generated on a single sequencing platform. Class I and class II HLA loci were covered by the typing at four-digit resolution. Typing coverage varied by locus: about 629-630 donors for A, B, C, DRB1 and DQB1; roughly 520 for DQA1; about 590 for DPA1; around 490 for DPB1. Five DR-DQ haplotypes were handled as single units for association and clustering because linkage in the cohort was strong. Across 300 to 500 genotyped donors of the cohort, an average of about 240,000 unique TCR beta nucleotide sequences per donor were sequenced, and approximately 17% of those sequences were non-productive. On the study overall, not on this receptor specifically: In vitro tests confirmed that a few of the cytomegalovirus-associated TCR beta chains recognize cytomegalovirus antigens. Linkage disequilibrium might explain the correlated functional status among segregating V segments, but an unknown experimental factor could not be ruled out. The classifier was reported to diagnose cytomegalovirus status with high specificity and sensitivity in both the original and validation cohorts. An association between a missense DCLRE1C variant and V-gene and J-gene trimming of TCR beta chains was found in a later genetic analysis and replicated in an independent cohort. The cohort was sequenced for TCR beta chains only, and without alpha or paired-chain data the features that could be detected were limited. A further reported finding was that TCR beta sequences accurately predicted the HLA-A and HLA-B alleles for most subjects in the first cohort. Because counts were too low, roughly 16 rarely observed V segments, including chromosome 9 orphons, were left out of the earlier analysis of some 640 of the donors. Compared with equally common non-associated chains, HLA-associated TCR beta chains in a later analysis were more clonally expanded and had lower generation probabilities. A later genetic analysis reported fewer N-insertions in productive TCRs among donors in an Asian-associated ancestry cluster than the roughly 670-donor mean. At a false discovery rate of 0.05, a later analysis linked some 17,000 TCR beta sequences to specific HLA alleles. Most TCR sequences were observed very rarely across donors, whereas some public TCRs were present in many individuals. Roughly uniform sequencing depth across donors was assumed in presence/absence analyses, although this assumption may not hold. A total of fewer than 200 TCR beta chains were listed by the study as associated with cytomegalovirus. Because HLA typing was unavailable for some donors at each locus, only the typed subset was used in association tests. A group of highly shared sequence variants was considered likely to be a technical artifact of the sequencing pipeline. Most CMV-associated TCR beta chains appeared to be HLA-restricted in a later analysis, and the HLA associations seemed to be driven largely by CMV exposure. In a later analysis, TCR association rates were found to vary across HLA loci, with the most associated TCRs seen for DRB1 alleles and the fewest for HLA-C alleles. A later analysis reported that several top co-occurrence clusters appeared linked to parvovirus B19, influenza, CMV and Epstein-Barr virus. The authors suggested that the approach could potentially be extended to other disease states and immunological phenotypes. In an earlier analysis of about 600 of the donors, most TCR beta V segments appeared in productive rearrangements about 87% or about 30% of the time, broadly matching IMGT annotations. Assigning TCR associations to individual alleles was difficult when HLA alleles, especially DR and DQ, strongly co-occurred. The only immune exposure information available for the cohort was CMV serostatus.

In total, approximately 700 healthy bone marrow donors made up the cohort. Cohort members were all nominally healthy when sampled, although unrecorded immune exposures were likely present. The donor was CMV seronegative and was included in the group of several hundred seronegative cohort members. A peripheral blood sample was collected from each donor, and TCR beta sequencing was performed on peripheral blood mononuclear cells. Genomic DNA extraction from the blood cell samples was performed with the Qiagen DNeasy Blood Extraction Kit. Details on this clone: There is no known antigen for this receptor. No quality values exist for individual bases; no much larger clone is one base distant.

The library was built by means of the immunoSEQ multiplex PCR assay. For the multiplex PCR, a mixture combining 60 forward primers for TCR Vbeta segments and 13 reverse primers for TCR Jbeta segments was used. The CDR3 region of rearranged TCR beta genes was amplified from genomic DNA with a multiplex PCR assay. The Illumina HiSeq System was used to sequence the amplified TCR beta libraries as 87-base-pair reads. On the authors' methods: A later analysis tallied 75 million to 95 million unique TCR beta chains across the 666 repertoires, and around 9.9 million of those chains were shared by two or more donors. To remove PCR and sequencing errors, raw reads were error-corrected and collapsed into unique sequences using a nearest-neighbor algorithm that merged closely related sequences. CDR3 sequences were aligned to IMGT reference sequences to assign V, D and J gene segments. For a sequence to be retained, a match of at least six nucleotides to both a V gene segment and a J gene segment was required. Rearrangements were classified as productive when the CDR3 lacked stop codons and remained in frame with V and J, and all other rearrangements were classified as non-productive. CDR3 was defined according to IMGT convention as the region running from the second conserved V-encoded cysteine to the conserved J-encoded phenylalanine. In an earlier analysis of around 640 of the donors, sequences lacking an unambiguous match to a single V gene segment were excluded. In an earlier analysis of a few hundred of the donors, V segments were called functional above 56.7% productive rearrangements and were called segregating when the between-donor standard deviation exceeded 5%. A statistical classification framework was developed to diagnose cytomegalovirus status using the catalog of TCR beta chain sequences. V and J gene assignment, in a later analysis, came from comparing TCR nucleotide sequences with IMGT/GENE-DB human TR gene sequences. In a later analysis, CDR3 sequences and most-parsimonious VDJ recombination scenarios were assigned using the TCRdist pipeline. A later analysis defined each TCR beta chain by its CDR3 amino acid sequence plus V-gene family, and excluded reads lacking a unique V-gene family. To address suspected cross-contamination and a sequencing artifact, a later analysis removed 592 highly shared, low-generation-probability nucleotide sequences. In a later analysis, a clonal expansion index was calculated for each public chain from normalized within-repertoire ranks of inferred template counts. In a later analysis, generation probabilities were computed using a VDJ recombination model fitted to out-of-frame rearrangements, and the results were checked against IGoR. A later analysis scored TCR-TCR, TCR-HLA and TCR-CMV co-occurrence with hypergeometric tests, applying a repertoire-size bias correction to TCR pairs. In a later analysis, false discovery rates were estimated by permuting HLA or CMV assignments 20 times. In a later analysis, co-occurring TCRs were grouped using DBSCAN, with TCRdist sequence similarity added in when clustering inside HLA-allele-positive subsets. Co-occurrence clustering excluded repertoires with fewer than 30,000 or more than 120,000 public chains, plus five with anomalous nucleotide sharing. Sourced from immuneACCESS, this table was stored by TCRdb with only in-frame sequences that have V and J called. A share of the clones is absent; for the studies checked, an unresolved V gene accounts for under half, and the remainder has no known explanation. The V and J calls and clone size are taken from that table; D and trimming were inferred from the DNA. The sample table lists about 130,000 clones, roughly three quarters of them with a count of one. Over 3% of the sample rests with the top ten.

Sequences were obtained from PBMCs. The sequence was collected from a man in his forties in good health and CMV-seronegative.

The DNA sequence is as follows: TGTGCCAGCACCCTAACAGGGTCTAGCCCTTACGAGCAGTACTTC. This gives the protein CASTLTGSSPYEQYF. The chain joins TRBV6-5 to TRBJ2-7; the D region possibly corresponds to TRBD1 (6 bases align). Per the germline V gene, MNHEY is the CDR1 and SVGAGI is the CDR2. The V end loses 7 bases and the J end loses 4 bases, and a stretch of 20 bases separates them. Its CDR3 holds 15 amino acids, cysteine through phenylalanine. The kept DNA is CDR3 alone, 45 bases in frame from the first base.